Listed below are T cell receptor beta chains from one sample, sequenced in a study of cytotoxic CD8 clonotypes in ibrutinib-treated CLL. Only in-frame clones appear in the TCRdb table, and some are missing; sequencing was by immunoSEQ multiplex PCR. The table lists approximately 130,000 clones, about 85% of them singletons. The input for sequencing was PBMCs, taken after 24 months of ibrutinib treatment. The receptors originated from a human donor with chronic lymphocytic leukemia. Each CDR3 is given with its conserved first and last residue. D genes are given only for firm matches. Part of the rows lack a size; the others show once, few, many or a class for expanded clones.

14	-	-	TRBJ1-2	TRBV9	TGTGCCAGCAGCCGGGGCGGGGGGTTGGATGGCTACACCTTC	CASSRGGGLDGYTF
12	-	-	TRBJ1-2	TRBV6-1	TGTGCCAGCCGGTTGGCTATTTATGGCTACACCTTC	CASRLAIYGYTF
13	-	-	TRBJ1-1	TRBV28	TGTGCCAGCAGTTTAGGGTTCGGAGGGGTGGCTTTCTTT	CASSLGFGGVAFF
12	-	once	TRBJ1-2	TRBV19	TGTGCCAGTAGTATAACTCCTTCCGGACGGATCTTC	CASSITPSGRIF
15	-	-	TRBJ1-5	TRBV28	TGTGCCAGCAGCCCGGGGTTTTATAGCAATCAGCCCCAGCATTTT	CASSPGFYSNQPQHF
15	-	-	TRBJ1-1	TRBV19	TGTGCCAGTACTAAACCGGGACGGTTGAACACTGAAGCTTTCTTT	CASTKPGRLNTEAFF
14	TRBD1	-	TRBJ1-4	TRBV30	TGTGCCTGGAATCCGGGACAGAGTAATGAAAAACTGTTTTTT	CAWNPGQSNEKLFF
15	TRBD1	-	TRBJ2-3	TRBV7-8	TGTGCCAGCAGCTTATCGGGACAGACGACAGATACGCAGTATTTT	CASSLSGQTTDTQYF
14	-	once	TRBJ1-5	TRBV11-2	TGTGCCAGCTCCGGGCAGGGGATAGATCAGCCCCAGCATTTT	CASSGQGIDQPQHF
15	TRBD1	few	TRBJ2-1	TRBV2	TGTGCCAGCAGTGGTGACAGGGCGGCCTACAATGAGCAGTTCTTC	CASSGDRAAYNEQFF
16	-	-	TRBJ2-3	TRBV2	TGTGCCAGCAGTGAACAAGGGGCTCTCAGGTCAGATACGCAGTATTTT	CASSEQGALRSDTQYF
15	TRBD1	-	TRBJ2-5	TRBV4-1	TGCGCCAGCAGCCAGACAGGGGGCTGGGAAGAGACCCAGTACTTC	CASSQTGGWEETQYF
16	TRBD2	once	TRBJ2-5	TRBV11-3	TGTGCCAGCAGCTTAGAAAGCGGGGGGAATCGAAAGACCCAGTACTTC	CASSLESGGNRKTQYF
10	-	-	TRBJ2-7	TRBV20-1	TGCAGTGCTAGAAAGGGTGGGCAGTACTTC	CSARKGGQYF
15	-	-	TRBJ1-1	TRBV5-1	TGCGCCAGCAGCCCTCGGGAGGGTTCGAACACTGAAGCTTTCTTT	CASSPREGSNTEAFF
14	-	-	TRBJ1-2	TRBV5-5	TGTGCCAGCAGCCTCGAACAGGTCCCCGCGGGCTACACCTTC	CASSLEQVPAGYTF
14	-	-	TRBJ1-5	TRBV10-3	TGTGCCACGGCGCGAGTTGATAGCAATCAGCCCCAGCATTTT	CATARVDSNQPQHF
14	-	few	TRBJ2-5	TRBV6-5	TGTGCCAGCACCATTGGGGCCGGAAGGGAGACCCAGTACTTC	CASTIGAGRETQYF
13	-	-	TRBJ1-1	TRBV5-6	TGTGCCAGCAGCTCGGGCCCCAACACTGAAGCTTTCTTT	CASSSGPNTEAFF
14	-	many	TRBJ1-4	TRBV6-1	TGTGCCAGCAGTGAAGGGACAATTAATGAAAAACTGTTTTTT	CASSEGTINEKLFF
17	TRBD2	-	TRBJ2-3	TRBV11-2	TGTGCCACCACGGGGACTAGCGGGGGACTTAGCACAGATACGCAGTATTTT	CATTGTSGGLSTDTQYF
11	-	-	TRBJ2-7	TRBV25-1	TGTGCCAGCAGGGCCATGTACGAGCAGTACTTC	CASRAMYEQYF
15	TRBD2	-	TRBJ2-7	TRBV27	TGTGCCAGCAGTTTCAGGGGACTAGCGGGGGCCTTTCGCAACTTC	CASSFRGLAGAFRNF
15	-	-	TRBJ1-2	TRBV7-8	TGTGCCAGCAGCCCAGAACCGCTCCCTAACTATGGCTACACCTTC	CASSPEPLPNYGYTF
13	-	-	TRBJ2-3	TRBV14	TGTGCCAGCAGCCGAGCAGGGTATAGTACGCAGTATTTT	CASSRAGYSTQYF
16	TRBD2	-	TRBJ2-7	TRBV5-6	TGTGCCAGCAGCTTGGGGGCCGGGGAGGGTGCTTACGAGCAGTACTTC	CASSLGAGEGAYEQYF
16	TRBD2	few	TRBJ2-4	TRBV5-4	TGTGCCAGCAGCTTGGAAGGGAGGGGAGCCAAAAACATTCAGTACTTC	CASSLEGRGAKNIQYF
11	-	-	TRBJ2-3	TRBV14	TGTGCCAGCAGCCATACCAATACGCAGTATTTT	CASSHTNTQYF
15	TRBD1	few	TRBJ1-5	TRBV6-6	TGTGCCAGCAGGCCCGGACAGGGGAGGAATCAGCCCCAGCATTTT	CASRPGQGRNQPQHF